Each of the 27 T cell receptor beta chains below was sequenced from the same sample in a study of cytomegalovirus exposure and HLA in healthy donors. PCR amplification relied on 60 Vbeta primers (plus 13 Jbeta primers). Some clones are missing from TCRdb's copy, which holds only in-frame ones; the method was immunoSEQ multiplex PCR. The sample carries approximately 160,000 clones, 68% recorded once. The specimen was PBMCs. The receptors were gathered from a man aged 50 to 60 in good health and CMV-seronegative.

The chain has TRBV5-1 and TRBJ2-7; possibly TRBD2 for D (6 bases). Between the trimmed V and J ends, which lost 4 bases and 1 base, there was a span of 15 bases. The germline V gene encodes CDR1 SGHRS and CDR2 YFSETQ. This CDR3 spans 15 amino acids. In nucleotides, the CDR3 is TGCGCCAGCAGCCCTTCGGGTGGAGGGTCCTACGAGCAGTACTTC. It translates to CASSPSGGGSYEQYF.

This clone was counted only a few times. V and J are TRBV18 and TRBJ1-2; the D is unclear. The CDR3 is made up of 13 amino acids. With 2 bases removed from V and 2 bases from J, the gap between germline ends came to 6 bases. Germline loops: CDR1 KGHSH, CDR2 LQKENI. Written as DNA, the CDR3 is TGTGCCAGCTCACCAGACGGGAACTATGGCTACACCTTC. Translation: CASSPDGNYGYTF.

The chain has TRBV25-1 and TRBJ2-5, with TRBD2 matching 8 bases. The V gene's germline CDR1 is MGHDK and CDR2 SYGVNS. This CDR3 is built from 15 residues. The junction had 10 bases not matched to a gene; V was cut back by 5 bases and J by 5 bases. This CDR3 is CASSMIAGLGETQYF. The CDR3 DNA reads TGTGCCAGCAGTATGATAGCGGGGCTGGGGGAGACCCAGTACTTC.

The J gene is TRBJ1-6, the V gene TRBV28, with D possibly matching TRBD1 (6 bases). The V gene's germline CDR1 is MDHEN and CDR2 SYDVKM. This CDR3 spans 15 amino acids. The V end lost 5 bases, the J end lost 8 bases, and 16 bases lay between the germline ends. The DNA of the CDR3 is TGTGCCAGCAGTATGGGGGGGCAGTATGATTCACCCCTCCACTTT. Amino acids: CASSMGGQYDSPLHF.

This chain uses TRBV7-2 with TRBJ1-2, with unresolved D. Trimming left V 0 bases short and J 0 bases short, with 11 bases between. Germline-derived CDR1 and CDR2 are SGHTA and FQGNSA. This CDR3 spans 16 amino acids. The CDR3 spells CASSLASQVSNYGYTF. CDR3 DNA: TGTGCCAGCAGCTTAGCGTCCCAGGTTTCTAACTATGGCTACACCTTC.

This clone was counted between two and nine times. CDR3 nucleotides: TGCAGCGTTGAAGGAGTAGGAGGGGTGAACACTGAAGCTTTCTTT. This codes for CSVEGVGGVNTEAFF. The chain recombines TRBV29-1 with TRBJ1-1; tentatively, D is TRBD1 (5 bases). Germline loops: CDR1 SQVTM, CDR2 ANQGSEA. V lost 1 base and J lost 0, with 12 bases in between. The CDR3 extends over 15 amino acids.

The genes are TRBV10-3 and TRBJ2-5; 10 nucleotides match TRBD2. The CDR3 sequence is 15 residues long. CDR1 and CDR2 from the germline V gene are ENHRY and SYGVKD. V lost 5 bases to trimming and J lost 2 bases; unmatched junction nucleotides: 5. The DNA for the CDR3 is TGTGCCATCAGTCCCATAGCGGGGGGACAAGAGACCCAGTACTTC. This encodes CAISPIAGGQETQYF.

The chain combines TRBV21-1 with TRBJ1-1; no check of the table's D call, TRBD1, against the DNA was made. TRBV21-1 is recorded as a pseudogene. The length of the CDR3 is 16 residues. CDR3 amino acids: CASSFRTGEAYTEAFF. The CDR3 nucleotides read TGTGCCAGCAGCTTCCGGACAGGGGAGGCTTACACTGAAGCTTTCTTT.

This rearrangement joins TRBV5-1 to TRBJ2-5, with D perhaps matching TRBD2 (5 bases). This CDR3 is built from 15 residues. The ends were cut back, 0 bases at V and 2 bases at J, with 11 bases in the middle. Germline V gene lookup returns CDR1 SGHRS and CDR2 YFSETQ. The CDR3 protein is CASSLAVGDQETQYF. CDR3 in DNA: TGCGCCAGCAGCTTGGCCGTCGGGGATCAAGAGACCCAGTACTTC.

The rearrangement joins TRBV7-2 to TRBJ1-2; 9 bases line up with TRBD1. The V gene end was trimmed by 4 bases and the J gene end by 8 bases; junction bases not matched to a gene: 8. CDR3 length: 14 amino acids. CDR1 is SGHTA, CDR2 FQGNSA, per germline. The CDR3 region has the DNA TGTGCCAGCAGCTCGGACAGGGGTGGGCGCGGCTACACCTTC. Translated: CASSSDRGGRGYTF.

The chain employs TRBV4-3 and TRBJ1-4, with a possible D match to TRBD1 (6 bases). CDR3 size: 17 residues. Germline V gives CDR1 LGHNA, CDR2 YSLEER. The V end lost 4 bases, the J end lost 0 bases, and 15 bases lay between the germline ends. The CDR3 bases are TGCGCCAGCAGCCCGCGGGGGGGCTATTCAACTAATGAAAAACTGTTTTTT. Amino acids: CASSPRGGYSTNEKLFF.

The chain couples TRBV6-6 to TRBJ2-7, with 7 bases fitting TRBD1. The trim removed 6 bases at V and 3 bases at J, leaving 5 bases unmatched. There are 13 residues in the CDR3. Germline values: CDR1 MNHNY, CDR2 SVGAGI (reference sequence). CDR3 sequence: CASSPGTVYEQYF. The CDR3 coding sequence is TGTGCCAGCAGCCCCGGGACAGTCTACGAGCAGTACTTC.

The chain has TRBV4-1 and TRBJ1-6; D remains unclear. Germline V gives CDR1 MGHRA, CDR2 YSYEKL. V lost 2 bases and J 2 bases, leaving 7 bases between the germline ends. The CDR3 totals 15 residues. CDR3 sequence reads: CASSQQLAYNSPLHF. In nucleotides, the CDR3 is TGCGCCAGCAGCCAACAGCTAGCCTATAATTCACCCCTCCACTTT.

About this clone itself: A read error may produce the germline difference seen at one junction end. The sample contains more than one DNA sequence encoding this CDR3. The chain employs TRBV19 and TRBJ2-3; 9 bases fit TRBD1. The CDR3 loop spans 18 amino acids. Germline V CDR1 and CDR2: LNHDA, SQIVND (reference sequence). The CDR3 DNA follows: TGTGCCAGTAGCATAGACCACCGGACAGGGGCCTCCACAGATACGCAGTATTTT. Encoded protein: CASSIDHRTGASTDTQYF.

The rearrangement links TRBV6-5 to TRBJ1-2, with D tentatively TRBD1 (5 bases). The ends were cut back, 2 bases at V and 1 base at J, with 8 bases in the middle. CDR3 length: 14 residues. Germline loops: CDR1 MNHEY, CDR2 SVGAGI. This CDR3 reads CASSYTRDNYGYTF. In nucleotides, the CDR3 is TGTGCCAGCAGTTACACCAGGGATAACTATGGCTACACCTTC.

The gene calls are TRBV28 and TRBJ1-2, with D hard to call. The germline V gene has CDR1 MDHEN and CDR2 SYDVKM. Deletions cut 5 bases from V and 6 bases from J, with 13 bases between. The CDR3 is 13 amino acids. The CDR3: CASSPHARDGYTF. The CDR3 DNA follows: TGTGCCAGCAGTCCACATGCCCGGGATGGCTACACCTTC.

The chain has TRBV28 and TRBJ2-1, with D perhaps matching TRBD2 (5 bases). Germline lookup yields CDR1 MDHEN and CDR2 SYDVKM. V gave up 7 bases and J gave up 1 base, with 23 bases separating them. The CDR3 has 18 residues. The CDR3 sequence: CASTSWGDVWGSYNEQFF. CDR3 in DNA: TGTGCCAGCACCTCGTGGGGAGACGTGTGGGGTTCCTACAATGAGCAGTTCTTC.

This clone was seen a handful of times. J is TRBJ1-4 and V is TRBV27; TRBD1 matches 8 bases. CDR1 and CDR2 (germline): MNHEY, SMNVEV (reference sequence). V gave up 6 bases and J gave up 0 bases; unmatched junction bases: 9. This CDR3 is 17 amino acids long. The DNA of the CDR3 is TGTGCCAGCAGCCGACAGGGGACATCGACAACTAATGAAAAACTGTTTTTT. Encoded protein: CASSRQGTSTTNEKLFF.

The chain carries TRBV5-1 and TRBJ1-1; no firm D call. The V end lost 3 bases, the J end lost 5 bases, and 23 bases lay between the germline ends. The CDR3 length is 17 residues. Germline-derived CDR1 and CDR2 are SGHRS and YFSETQ. CDR3 sequence: CASSSRFTGPARTEAFF. Here the CDR3 DNA reads TGCGCCAGCAGCTCGAGGTTTACGGGTCCAGCTAGGACTGAAGCTTTCTTT.

This clone occurred once. In DNA form, the CDR3 reads TGTGCCAGTAGTCCCCGACAGGGTGGCCTACCGTCTAACACTGAAGCTTTCTTT. It specifies CASSPRQGGLPSNTEAFF. V usage is TRBV19 and J usage is TRBJ1-1; 7 bases agree with TRBD1. The J segment lost 2 bases and the V segment lost 5 bases, leaving 17 bases of the junction unmatched. This CDR3 is 18 amino acids long. Germline CDR1 and CDR2: LNHDA and SQIVND (reference sequence).

The chain has TRBV28 and TRBJ1-1; 7 nucleotides match TRBD1. This CDR3 is 16 amino acids long. V trimming: 0 bases; J trimming: 0 bases; junction bases outside the gene matches: 4. Germline V gene data show CDR1 as MDHEN and CDR2 as SYDVKM. The CDR3 bases are TGTGCCAGCAGTTTATGGGGGGGACAGTTGAACACTGAAGCTTTCTTT. Protein sequence: CASSLWGGQLNTEAFF. The full variable domain, rest sourced from reference TRBV28 and TRBJ1-1, is DVKVTQSSRYLVKRTGEKVFLECVQDMDHENMFWYRQDPGLGLRLIYFSYDVKMKEKGDIPEGYSVSREKKERFSLILESASTNQTSMYLCASSLWGGQLNTEAFFGQGTRLTVV.

Only a few counts were recorded for this clone. J is TRBJ2-7 and V is TRBV4-2; 7 bases match TRBD1. Germline lookup yields CDR1 LGHNA and CDR2 YNFKEQ. The CDR3 loop spans 15 amino acids. V was clipped by 2 bases and J by 6 bases; unmatched bases: 10. CDR3 loop: CASSQNRGRRPEQYF. In nucleotides, the CDR3 is TGTGCCAGCAGCCAAAACAGGGGTCGGCGGCCCGAGCAGTACTTC.

This chain connects TRBV19 to TRBJ1-1; 7 bases agree with TRBD1. Germline CDR1 LNHDA, CDR2 SQIVND (reference sequence). This CDR3 has 14 amino acids. The V gene end was trimmed by 9 bases and the J gene end by 2 bases; junction bases not matched to a gene: 9. This CDR3 reads CASKGALTNTEAFF. The CDR3 coding sequence is TGTGCCAGCAAGGGGGCTTTGACCAACACTGAAGCTTTCTTT.

This clone was observed a few times. V and J are TRBV19 and TRBJ2-7, with D hard to call. The CDR3 loop spans 13 amino acids. Between the trimmed V and J ends, which lost 2 bases and 3 bases, there was a span of 8 bases. Germline V lookup: CDR1 LNHDA, CDR2 SQIVND (reference sequence). As DNA, the CDR3 is TGTGCCAGTAGTATAACCCCGAGCTACGAGCAGTACTTC. It yields the protein CASSITPSYEQYF.

There are a few counts of this clone. The rearrangement joins TRBV7-2 to TRBJ2-3; perhaps TRBD2 as D (6 bases). The germline V gene has CDR1 SGHTA and CDR2 FQGNSA. This CDR3 region has 15 residues. Trimming took 5 bases from V and 0 from J, leaving 12 bases between them. The chain's CDR3 is CASSVQRESTDTQYF. The CDR3 DNA is TGTGCCAGCAGCGTTCAACGGGAGAGCACAGATACGCAGTATTTT.

The rearrangement links TRBV7-3 to TRBJ2-7, with 8 bases fitting TRBD2. CDR3 length: 16 amino acids. With 2 bases clipped from V and 2 bases from J, the junction kept 8 bases outside the gene matches. Germline V gene sequence: CDR1 SGHTA, CDR2 FQGTGA. The CDR3: CASSLGAGLGAYEQYF. The CDR3 coding sequence is TGTGCCAGCAGCTTAGGCGCGGGACTAGGGGCCTACGAGCAGTACTTC.

This clone has more than one count but fewer than ten. The J gene is TRBJ2-1, the V gene TRBV4-2, with D tentatively TRBD2 (6 bases). This CDR3 is 13 amino acids long. V shed 5 bases and J shed 5 bases, with 10 bases lying between them. Germline lookup yields CDR1 LGHNA and CDR2 YNFKEQ. The CDR3 nucleotides are TGTGCCAGCAGCGGATTAGCGGACAATGAGCAGTTCTTC. As protein: CASSGLADNEQFF.